This passage covers 15 T cell receptor beta chains from one sample sequenced in a study of blood T cell repertoires in COVID-19. Some clones are missing from TCRdb's copy, which holds only in-frame ones; the method was immunoSEQ multiplex PCR. The sample lists approximately 170,000 clones; 86% were seen once. Sequenced material: peripheral blood. The receptors were sampled from a man between 65 and 80 years old with acute or convalescent COVID-19.

The chain carries TRBV7-9 and TRBJ2-7; 7 bases are shared with TRBD2. Germline lookup yields CDR1 SEHNR and CDR2 FQNEAQ (reference sequence). The CDR3 is 16 residues long. V dropped 5 bases and J dropped 3; count of bases not matched to a gene: 13. The CDR3 DNA reads as TGTGCCAGCAGCCTAGACGACGCCGGGACTAACTACGAGCAGTACTTC. Amino acids: CASSLDDAGTNYEQYF.

V gene TRBV5-1 combines with J gene TRBJ2-3; D is unresolved. The germline CDR1 and CDR2 sequences are SGHRS and YFSETQ. Trimming pared 3 bases from V and 0 bases from J, leaving 11 bases between. The CDR3 totals 15 residues. Here the CDR3 reads CASSSDSLSTDTQYF. The CDR3 DNA follows: TGCGCCAGCAGCTCCGACTCACTGAGCACAGATACGCAGTATTTT.

This chain joins TRBV6-5 and TRBJ1-5; D is unresolved. V shed 6 bases and J shed 7 bases, with 13 bases lying between them. Germline CDR1 is MNHEY and CDR2 is SVGAGI. This CDR3 is built from 13 residues. Written as DNA, the CDR3 is TGTGCCAGCAGAGTGCAGATCACCCAGCCCCAGCATTTT. Translating gives CASRVQITQPQHF.

The CDR3 protein is CASTQRQGSTDTQYF. DNA of the CDR3: TGTGCCAGCACCCAAAGACAGGGGAGCACAGATACGCAGTATTTT. The V gene is TRBV2, the J gene TRBJ2-3, with 8 bases aligning to TRBD1. V was clipped by 7 bases and J by 0 bases; unmatched bases: 6. CDR3 length: 15 amino acids. CDR1 and CDR2 from the germline V gene are SNHLY and FYNNEI.

The V and J genes are TRBV5-1 and TRBJ2-4; possible D gene TRBD1, 6 bases. V shed 0 bases and J shed 6 bases, with 10 bases lying between them. This CDR3 has 14 amino acids. Germline CDR1 and CDR2: SGHRS and YFSETQ. CDR3 coding DNA: TGCGCCAGCAGCTTGGATACAGGGCCAAACATTCAGTACTTC. Its translation: CASSLDTGPNIQYF.

This clone was picked up one time. The rearrangement uses TRBV3-1 (or the pseudogene TRBV3-2) and TRBJ1-2; maybe TRBD1 (5 bases). V was shortened by 4 bases and J by 5 bases, with 14 bases between the two germline ends. Per the germline V gene, CDR1 is LGHDT and CDR2 is YNNKEL (reference sequence). The CDR3 contains 14 residues. The CDR3 DNA reads as TGTGCCAGCAGCCCAGGAGGGGACGGTTATGGCTACACCTTC. It yields the protein CASSPGGDGYGYTF.

This chain uses TRBV19 with TRBJ2-2; 11 bases align to TRBD1. The trim removed 5 bases at V and 6 bases at J, leaving 2 bases unmatched. This CDR3 is built from 14 residues. Germline V gene data show CDR1 as LNHDA and CDR2 as SQIVND (reference sequence). The CDR3 DNA sequence: TGTGCCAGTAGTTTGGGACAGGGGGCCGGGGAGCTGTTTTTT. It translates to CASSLGQGAGELFF.

The gene calls are TRBV10-1 and TRBJ1-5; D remains unclear. CDR1 WNHNN and CDR2 SYGVQD come from the germline V gene (reference sequence). V lost 2 bases to trimming and J lost 0 bases, with 2 bases between them. This CDR3 has 13 residues. The CDR3 protein is CASSELSNQPQHF. In DNA form, the CDR3 reads TGCGCCAGCAGTGAGCTTAGCAATCAGCCCCAGCATTTT.

The genes are TRBV27 and TRBJ2-7; TRBD1 aligns across 9 bases. The CDR3 is 16 amino acids. The germline gives CDR1 MNHEY, CDR2 SMNVEV (reference sequence). Trimming at V came to 2 bases and at J to 1 base, leaving 6 bases not matched to a gene. The CDR3 loop is CASSLLQGAKSYEQYF. DNA of the CDR3: TGTGCCAGCAGTTTACTACAGGGGGCGAAGTCCTACGAGCAGTACTTC.

The chain is built from TRBV11-2 and TRBJ2-2, with D possibly being TRBD2 (6 bases). V dropped 6 bases and J dropped 4 bases, with 15 bases sitting between them. The germline gives CDR1 SGHAT, CDR2 FQNNGV. The CDR3 length is 15 residues. Here the CDR3 reads CASSYDPRGTGELFF. In DNA, the CDR3 is TGTGCCAGCAGTTACGACCCGCGGGGCACCGGGGAGCTGTTTTTT.

The rearrangement links TRBV5-1 to TRBJ2-3, with TRBD2 matching 10 bases. Germline CDR1 is SGHRS and CDR2 is YFSETQ. With V trimmed by 3 bases and J by 1 base, 2 bases remained unmatched. The CDR3 has 15 residues. CDR3 DNA sequence: TGCGCCAGCAGCTCGCTAGCGGGGGGCACAGATACGCAGTATTTT. Its protein is CASSSLAGGTDTQYF.

The chain employs TRBV5-8 and TRBJ1-1, with TRBD1 as a possible D gene (5 bases). The CDR3 length is 15 residues. Trimming left V 5 bases short and J 4 bases short, with 18 bases between. The V gene's germline CDR1 is SGHTS and CDR2 YDEGEE. For the CDR3, the DNA is TGTGCCAGCAGTCCGGGCCTCCATAGGGGCACTGAAGCTTTCTTT. The encoded protein is CASSPGLHRGTEAFF.

This chain joins TRBV27 and TRBJ2-3; D call uncertain. This CDR3 spans 17 amino acids. Trimming left V 5 bases short and J 5 bases short, with 23 bases between. The germline V gene has CDR1 MNHEY and CDR2 SMNVEV (reference sequence). CDR3 sequence (DNA): TGTGCCAGCAGTGGGTCCACGGTGAATCTAGTCGGAGATACGCAGTATTTT. This codes for CASSGSTVNLVGDTQYF.

V usage is TRBV3-1 (or the pseudogene TRBV3-2) and J usage is TRBJ1-1, with D maybe TRBD1 (5 bases). Between the trimmed V and J ends, which lost 0 bases and 5 bases, there was a span of 13 bases. The CDR3 has 15 amino acids. CDR1 and CDR2 from the germline V gene are LGHDT and YNNKEL (reference sequence). The CDR3 region has the DNA TGTGCCAGCAGCCAAGAAGGGCAGGGCCGAACTGAAGCTTTCTTT. It codes for CASSQEGQGRTEAFF.

This chain joins TRBV2 and TRBJ2-1; tentatively, D is TRBD1 (6 bases). The CDR3 runs 13 residues. V gave up 4 bases and J gave up 5 bases, with 9 bases separating them. Per germline, CDR1 SNHLY and CDR2 FYNNEI. CDR3 sequence (DNA): TGTGCCAGCAGTGCAAGGACAGACAATGAGCAGTTCTTC. Its protein is CASSARTDNEQFF.